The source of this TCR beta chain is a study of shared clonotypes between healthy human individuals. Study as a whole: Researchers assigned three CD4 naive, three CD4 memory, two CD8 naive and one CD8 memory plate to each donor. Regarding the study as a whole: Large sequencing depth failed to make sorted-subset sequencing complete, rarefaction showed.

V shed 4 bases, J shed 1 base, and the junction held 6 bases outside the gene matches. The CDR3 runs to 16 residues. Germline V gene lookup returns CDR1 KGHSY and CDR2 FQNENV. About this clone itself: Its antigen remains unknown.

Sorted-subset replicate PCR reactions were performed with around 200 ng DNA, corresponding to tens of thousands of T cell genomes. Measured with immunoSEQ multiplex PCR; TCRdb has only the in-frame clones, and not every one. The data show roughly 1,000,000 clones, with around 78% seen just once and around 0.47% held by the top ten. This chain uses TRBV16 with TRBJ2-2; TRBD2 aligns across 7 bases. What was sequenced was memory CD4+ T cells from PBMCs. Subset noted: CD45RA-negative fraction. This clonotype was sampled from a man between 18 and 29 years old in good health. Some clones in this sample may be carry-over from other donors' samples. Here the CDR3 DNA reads TGTGCCAGCAGCCGGGGAGGGGCCCAGAACACCGGGGAGCTGTTTTTT. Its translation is CASSRGGAQNTGELFF.